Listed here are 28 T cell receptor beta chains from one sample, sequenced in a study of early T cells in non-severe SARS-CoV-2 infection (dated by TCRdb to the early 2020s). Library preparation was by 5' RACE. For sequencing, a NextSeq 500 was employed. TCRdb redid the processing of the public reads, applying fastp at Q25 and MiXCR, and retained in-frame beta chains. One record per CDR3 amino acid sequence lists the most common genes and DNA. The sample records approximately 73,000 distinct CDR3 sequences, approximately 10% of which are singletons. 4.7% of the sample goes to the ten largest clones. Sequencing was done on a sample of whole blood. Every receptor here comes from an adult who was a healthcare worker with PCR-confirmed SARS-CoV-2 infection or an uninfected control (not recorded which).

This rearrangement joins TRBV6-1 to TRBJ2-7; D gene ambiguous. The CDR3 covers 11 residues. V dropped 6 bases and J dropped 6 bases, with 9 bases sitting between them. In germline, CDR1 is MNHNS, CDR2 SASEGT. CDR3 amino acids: CASSPRREQYF. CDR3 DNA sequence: TGTGCCAGCAGCCCACGTCGCGAGCAGTACTTC.

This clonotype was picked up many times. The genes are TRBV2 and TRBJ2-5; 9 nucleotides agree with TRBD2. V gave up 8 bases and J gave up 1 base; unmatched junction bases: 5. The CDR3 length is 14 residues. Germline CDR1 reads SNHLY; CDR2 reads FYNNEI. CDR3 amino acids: CASESGGLQETQYF. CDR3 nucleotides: TGTGCCAGCGAAAGCGGGGGGCTCCAAGAGACCCAGTACTTC.

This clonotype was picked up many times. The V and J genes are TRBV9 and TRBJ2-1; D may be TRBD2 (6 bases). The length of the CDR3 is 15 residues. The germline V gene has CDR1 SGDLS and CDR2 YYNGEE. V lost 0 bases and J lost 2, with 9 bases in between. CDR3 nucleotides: TGTGCCAGCAGCGTAGTTGGGGGGACCTACAATGAGCAGTTCTTC. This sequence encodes CASSVVGGTYNEQFF.

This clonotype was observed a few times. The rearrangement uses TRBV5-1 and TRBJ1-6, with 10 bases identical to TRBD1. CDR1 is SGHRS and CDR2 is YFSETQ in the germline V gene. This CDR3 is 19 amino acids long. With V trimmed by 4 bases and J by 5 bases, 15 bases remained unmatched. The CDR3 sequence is CASSPRGQGSYVNNSPLHF. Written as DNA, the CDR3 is TGCGCCAGCAGCCCCAGGGGACAGGGGTCCTACGTAAATAATTCACCCCTCCACTTT.

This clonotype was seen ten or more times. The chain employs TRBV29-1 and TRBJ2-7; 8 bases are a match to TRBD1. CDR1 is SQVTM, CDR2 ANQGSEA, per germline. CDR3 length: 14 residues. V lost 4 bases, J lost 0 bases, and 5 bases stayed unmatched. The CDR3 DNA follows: TGCAGCGTTGGGGCCGGGACAGGCTCCTACGAGCAGTACTTC. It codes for CSVGAGTGSYEQYF.

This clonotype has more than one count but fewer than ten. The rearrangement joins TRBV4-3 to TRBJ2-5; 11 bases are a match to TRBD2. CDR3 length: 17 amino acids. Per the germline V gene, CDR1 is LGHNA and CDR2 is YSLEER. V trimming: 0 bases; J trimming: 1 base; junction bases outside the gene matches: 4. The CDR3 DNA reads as TGCGCCAGCAGCCAAGATAGACTAGCGGGGCCCCAAGAGACCCAGTACTTC. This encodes CASSQDRLAGPQETQYF.

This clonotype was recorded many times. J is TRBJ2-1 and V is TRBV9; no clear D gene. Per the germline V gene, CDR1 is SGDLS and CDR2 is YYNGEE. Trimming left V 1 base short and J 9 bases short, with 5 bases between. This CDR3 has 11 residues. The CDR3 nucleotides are TGTGCCAGCAGCGTAACGGGTGAGCAGTTCTTC. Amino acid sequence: CASSVTGEQFF. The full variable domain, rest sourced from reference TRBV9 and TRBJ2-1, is DSGVTQTPKHLITATGQRVTLRCSPRSGDLSVYWYQQSLDQGLQFLIQYYNGEERAKGNILERFSAQQFPDLHSELNLSSLELGDSALYFCASSVTGEQFFGPGTRLTVL.

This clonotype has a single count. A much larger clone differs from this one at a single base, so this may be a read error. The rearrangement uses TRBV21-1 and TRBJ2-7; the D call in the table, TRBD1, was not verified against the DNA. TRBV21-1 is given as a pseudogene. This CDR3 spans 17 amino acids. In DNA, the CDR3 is TGTGCCAGCAGCCATGTCAGGGGACTCGATCTCTCCTACGAGCAGTACTTC. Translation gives CASSHVRGLDLSYEQYF.

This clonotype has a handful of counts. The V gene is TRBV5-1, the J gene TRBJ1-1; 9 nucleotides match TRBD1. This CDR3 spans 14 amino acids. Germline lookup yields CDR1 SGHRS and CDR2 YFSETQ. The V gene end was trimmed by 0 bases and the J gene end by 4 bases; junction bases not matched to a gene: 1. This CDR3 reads CASSLGDRVTEAFF. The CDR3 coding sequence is TGCGCCAGCAGCTTGGGGGACAGGGTCACTGAAGCTTTCTTT.

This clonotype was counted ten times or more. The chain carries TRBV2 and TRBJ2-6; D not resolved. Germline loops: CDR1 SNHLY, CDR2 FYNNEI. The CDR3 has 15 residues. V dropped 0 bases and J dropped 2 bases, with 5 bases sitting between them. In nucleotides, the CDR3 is TGTGCCAGCAGTGAAGCCACAGCTGGGGCCAACGTCCTGACTTTC. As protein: CASSEATAGANVLTF.

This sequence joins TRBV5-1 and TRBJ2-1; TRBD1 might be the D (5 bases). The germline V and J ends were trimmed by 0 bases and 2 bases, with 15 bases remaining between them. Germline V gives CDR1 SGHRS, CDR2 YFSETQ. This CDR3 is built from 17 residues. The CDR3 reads CASSLGHWQGTYNEQFF. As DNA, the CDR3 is TGCGCCAGCAGCTTGGGGCATTGGCAGGGCACCTACAATGAGCAGTTCTTC. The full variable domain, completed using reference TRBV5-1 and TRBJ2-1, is KAGVTQTPRYLIKTRGQQVTLSCSPISGHRSVSWYQQTPGQGLQFLFEYFSETQRNKGNFPGRFSGRQFSNSRSEMNVSTLELGDSALYLCASSLGHWQGTYNEQFFGPGTRLTVL.

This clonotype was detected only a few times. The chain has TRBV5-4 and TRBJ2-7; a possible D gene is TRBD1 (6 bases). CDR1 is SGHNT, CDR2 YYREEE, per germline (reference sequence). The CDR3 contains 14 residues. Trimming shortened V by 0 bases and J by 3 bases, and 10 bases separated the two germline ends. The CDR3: CASSLAGQYYEQYF. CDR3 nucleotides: TGTGCCAGCAGCTTGGCCGGACAGTACTACGAGCAGTACTTC.

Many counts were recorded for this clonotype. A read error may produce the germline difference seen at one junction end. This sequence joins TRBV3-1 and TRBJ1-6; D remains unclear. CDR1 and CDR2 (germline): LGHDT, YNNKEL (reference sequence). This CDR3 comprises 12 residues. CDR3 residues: CASRQAKGPLHF. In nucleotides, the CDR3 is TGTGCCAGCAGACAAGCAAAGGGTCCCCTCCACTTT.

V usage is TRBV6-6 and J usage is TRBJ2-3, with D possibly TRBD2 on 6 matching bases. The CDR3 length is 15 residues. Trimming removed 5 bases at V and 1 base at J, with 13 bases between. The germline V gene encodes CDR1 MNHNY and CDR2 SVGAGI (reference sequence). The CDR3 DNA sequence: TGTGCCAGCAGTGCCCCCGGGGGAGGCACAGATACGCAGTATTTT. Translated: CASSAPGGGTDTQYF.

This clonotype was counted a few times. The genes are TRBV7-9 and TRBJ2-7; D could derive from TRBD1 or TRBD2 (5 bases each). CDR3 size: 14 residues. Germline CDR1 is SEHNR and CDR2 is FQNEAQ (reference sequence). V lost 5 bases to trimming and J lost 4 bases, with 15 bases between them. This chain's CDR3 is CASSQSGTEYEQYF. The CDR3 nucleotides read TGTGCCAGCAGCCAATCCGGGACGGAATACGAGCAGTACTTC.

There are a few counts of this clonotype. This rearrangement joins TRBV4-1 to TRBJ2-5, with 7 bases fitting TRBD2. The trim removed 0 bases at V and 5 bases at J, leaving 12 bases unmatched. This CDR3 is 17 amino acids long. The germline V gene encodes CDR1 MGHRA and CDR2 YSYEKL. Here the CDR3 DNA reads TGCGCCAGCAGCCAAGATGGGAGGGGCTGGCACTCGGAGACCCAGTACTTC. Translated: CASSQDGRGWHSETQYF.

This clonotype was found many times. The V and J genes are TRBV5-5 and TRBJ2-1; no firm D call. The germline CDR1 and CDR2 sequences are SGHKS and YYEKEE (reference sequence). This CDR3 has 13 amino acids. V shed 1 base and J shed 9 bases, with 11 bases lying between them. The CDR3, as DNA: TGTGCCAGCAGCTTGAATTGGACGCCTGAGCAGTTCTTC. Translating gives CASSLNWTPEQFF.

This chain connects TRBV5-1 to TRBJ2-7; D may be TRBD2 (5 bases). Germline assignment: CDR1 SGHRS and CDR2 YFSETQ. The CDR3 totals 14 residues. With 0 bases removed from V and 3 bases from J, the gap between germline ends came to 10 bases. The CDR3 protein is CASSLAGMVYEQYF. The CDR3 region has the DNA TGCGCCAGCAGCTTGGCCGGGATGGTCTACGAGCAGTACTTC.

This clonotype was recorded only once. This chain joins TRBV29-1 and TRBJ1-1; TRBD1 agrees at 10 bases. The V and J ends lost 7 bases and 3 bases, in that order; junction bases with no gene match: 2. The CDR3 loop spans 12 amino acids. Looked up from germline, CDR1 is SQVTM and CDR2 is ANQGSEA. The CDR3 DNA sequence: TGCAGCGGGGGGACAGGGGACACTGAAGCTTTCTTT. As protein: CSGGTGDTEAFF.

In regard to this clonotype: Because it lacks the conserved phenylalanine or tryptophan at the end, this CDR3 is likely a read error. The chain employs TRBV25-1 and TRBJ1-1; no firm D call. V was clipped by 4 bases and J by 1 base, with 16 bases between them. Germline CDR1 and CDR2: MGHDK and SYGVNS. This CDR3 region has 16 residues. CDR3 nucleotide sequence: TGTGCCAGCAGTGCCCGTGGCTATCCAGGGAACACTGAAGCTTTCGTT. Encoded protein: CASSARGYPGNTEAFV.

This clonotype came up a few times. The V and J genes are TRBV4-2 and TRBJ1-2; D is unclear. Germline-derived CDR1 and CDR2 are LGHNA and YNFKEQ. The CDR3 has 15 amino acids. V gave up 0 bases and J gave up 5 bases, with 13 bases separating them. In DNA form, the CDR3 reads TGTGCCAGCAGCCAAGAGTTCAGCGCCCAATATGGCTACACCTTC. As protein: CASSQEFSAQYGYTF.

For the CDR3, the DNA is TGTGCTAGCCGAGCGACAGGGCTAAACACTGAAGCTTTCTTT. Protein: CASRATGLNTEAFF. The rearrangement links TRBV12-5 to TRBJ1-1, with 7 positions matching TRBD1. The CDR3 spans 14 residues. V lost 9 bases, J lost 2 bases, and 9 bases stayed unmatched. The V gene's germline CDR1 is LGHNT and CDR2 FRNRAP.

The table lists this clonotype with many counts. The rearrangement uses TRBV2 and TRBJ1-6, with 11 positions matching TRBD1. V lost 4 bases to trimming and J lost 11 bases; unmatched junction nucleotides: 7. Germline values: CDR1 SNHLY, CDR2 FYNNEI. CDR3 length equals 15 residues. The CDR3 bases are TGTGCCAGCAGTGGACGGACAGGGGGCAATCCACCCCTCCACTTT. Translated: CASSGRTGGNPPLHF.

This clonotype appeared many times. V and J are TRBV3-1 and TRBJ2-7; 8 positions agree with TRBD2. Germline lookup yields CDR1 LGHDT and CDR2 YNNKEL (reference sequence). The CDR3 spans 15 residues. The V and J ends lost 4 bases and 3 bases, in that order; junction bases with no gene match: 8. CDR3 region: CASSPGGGGYYEQYF. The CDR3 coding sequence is TGTGCCAGCAGCCCCGGGGGGGGAGGGTACTACGAGCAGTACTTC.

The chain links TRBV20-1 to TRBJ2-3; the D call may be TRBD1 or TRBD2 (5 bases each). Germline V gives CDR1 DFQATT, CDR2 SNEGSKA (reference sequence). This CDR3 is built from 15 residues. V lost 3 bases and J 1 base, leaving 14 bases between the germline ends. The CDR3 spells CSASRRGRGTDTQYF. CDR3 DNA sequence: TGCAGTGCTAGTCGTCGGGGACGGGGCACAGATACGCAGTATTTT.

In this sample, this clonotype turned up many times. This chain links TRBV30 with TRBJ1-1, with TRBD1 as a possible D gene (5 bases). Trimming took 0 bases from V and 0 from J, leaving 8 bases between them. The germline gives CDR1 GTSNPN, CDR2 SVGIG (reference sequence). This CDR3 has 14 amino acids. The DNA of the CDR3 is TGTGCCTGGAGTGTACGGGGCCTGAACACTGAAGCTTTCTTT. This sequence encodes CAWSVRGLNTEAFF.

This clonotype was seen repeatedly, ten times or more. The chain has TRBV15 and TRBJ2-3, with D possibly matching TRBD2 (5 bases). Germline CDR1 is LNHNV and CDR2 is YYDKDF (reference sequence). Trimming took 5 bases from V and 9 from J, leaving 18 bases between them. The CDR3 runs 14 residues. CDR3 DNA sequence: TGTGCCACCAGCTCCCTCCGGGGAGTCTACACGCAGTATTTT. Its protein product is CATSSLRGVYTQYF. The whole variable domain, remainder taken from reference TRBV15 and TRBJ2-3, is DAMVIQNPRYQVTQFGKPVTLSCSQTLNHNVMYWYQQKSSQAPKLLFHYYDKDFNNEADTPDNFQSRRPNTSFCFLDIRSPGLGDTAMYLCATSSLRGVYTQYFGPGTRLTVL.

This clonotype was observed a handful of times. The CDR3 here is CASSPEGGGEAFF. The CDR3 DNA sequence: TGTGCCAGCAGCCCCGAGGGAGGGGGTGAAGCTTTCTTT. V gene TRBV7-2 combines with J gene TRBJ1-1; possibly TRBD1 for D (6 bases). V was cut by 5 bases and J by 7 bases, with 14 bases left in between. Germline V gene sequence: CDR1 SGHTA, CDR2 FQGNSA. The CDR3 runs to 13 residues.